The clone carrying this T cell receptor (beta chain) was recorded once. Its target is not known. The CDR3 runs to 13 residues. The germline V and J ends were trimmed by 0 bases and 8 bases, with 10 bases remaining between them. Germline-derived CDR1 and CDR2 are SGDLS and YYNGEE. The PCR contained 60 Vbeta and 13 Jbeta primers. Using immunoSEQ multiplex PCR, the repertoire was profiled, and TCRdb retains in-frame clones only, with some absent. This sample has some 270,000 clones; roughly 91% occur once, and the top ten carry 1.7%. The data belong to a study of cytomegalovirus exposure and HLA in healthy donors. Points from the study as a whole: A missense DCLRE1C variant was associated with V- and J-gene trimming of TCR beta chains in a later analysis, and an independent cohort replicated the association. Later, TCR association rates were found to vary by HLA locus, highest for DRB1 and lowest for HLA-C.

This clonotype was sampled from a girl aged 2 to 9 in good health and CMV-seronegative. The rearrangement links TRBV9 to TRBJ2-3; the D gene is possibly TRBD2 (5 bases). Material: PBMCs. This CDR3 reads CASSVARETTQYF. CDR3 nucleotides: TGTGCCAGCAGCGTAGCAAGGGAGACTACGCAGTATTTT.